The subject of this entry is one TCR beta chain. The target antigen is unknown. Germline V gene data show CDR1 as MNHEY and CDR2 as SVGAGI. The V and J ends lost 6 bases and 4 bases respectively, with 9 bases between them. The CDR3 contains 12 residues. This sample is part of a study of cytomegalovirus exposure and HLA in healthy donors. Primers for the PCR totalled 60 Vbeta and 13 Jbeta. Assay: immunoSEQ multiplex PCR; the TCRdb copy retains only in-frame clones and omits some. Of tens of thousands of clones in the sample, under 80% are singletons; the top ten hold around 1.4%. General study points: CMV serostatus stood as the only immune exposure information on hand. It was assumed in the presence/absence analyses that sequencing depth was roughly uniform across donors. An Asian-associated ancestry cluster reportedly showed fewer N-insertions than the approximately 630-donor mean in a later analysis. High sensitivity and specificity were reportedly achieved when the classifier diagnosed cytomegalovirus status.

The origin of this receptor is a male donor in good health and CMV-seronegative. This chain uses TRBV6-5 with TRBJ1-2, with D uncertain. Sequencing was done on a sample of PBMCs. This CDR3 reads CASSDIGYGYTF. In DNA form, the CDR3 reads TGTGCCAGCAGCGACATTGGCTATGGCTACACCTTC.